The rows below give T cell receptor beta chains drawn from one sample of a study of blood T cell repertoires in COVID-19. TCRdb keeps only in-frame clones here, not all; method: immunoSEQ multiplex PCR. Of roughly 110,000 clones in the sample, around 80% were seen once. Sequenced input: peripheral blood. The receptor set was obtained from a woman aged 60-70 years with acute or convalescent COVID-19. CDR3s include the opening cysteine and the closing phenylalanine or tryptophan. Each record gives: D gene, CDR3 length, V gene, J gene, clone size, CDR3 protein, CDR3 DNA. A D gene is named only where the DNA matches it firmly. Size values are once, few and many counts, or a class for expanded clones, and some rows have none.

>TRBD2|14|TRBV2|TRBJ2-5|NA
CASSVGSGEQTQYF
TGTGCCAGCAGTGTTGGTAGCGGGGAACAGACCCAGTACTTC
>TRBD1|14|TRBV29-1|TRBJ2-7|NA
CSVVPWTGVDEQYF
TGCAGCGTTGTACCCTGGACAGGGGTGGACGAGCAGTACTTC
>NA|13|TRBV2|TRBJ1-6|NA
CASRSGLNSPLHF
TGTGCCAGCAGATCAGGTTTAAATTCACCCCTCCACTTT
>NA|12|TRBV10-3|TRBJ1-1|NA
CATREQGSEAFF
TGTGCCACCCGAGAGCAGGGCTCTGAAGCTTTCTTT
>TRBD2|14|TRBV7-2|TRBJ2-3|NA
CARELAGVTDTQYF
TGTGCCAGGGAGTTAGCGGGAGTCACAGATACGCAGTATTTT
>NA|14|TRBV6-6|TRBJ2-2|NA
CASSEIANTGELFF
TGTGCCAGCAGTGAGATCGCGAACACCGGGGAGCTGTTTTTT
>NA|16|TRBV7-9|TRBJ2-3|NA
CASSLLGGMGTDTQYF
TGTGCCAGCAGCTTATTGGGGGGAATGGGCACAGATACGCAGTATTTT
>TRBD1|15|TRBV5-6|TRBJ1-5|few
CASSPRTGGNQPQHF
TGTGCCAGCAGCCCGAGGACAGGGGGCAATCAGCCCCAGCATTTT
>TRBD2|17|TRBV5-6|TRBJ2-7|NA
CASSLVGLAGESYEQYF
TGTGCCAGCAGCTTGGTGGGACTAGCGGGGGAATCCTACGAGCAGTACTTC
>TRBD1|14|TRBV29-1|TRBJ1-2|NA
CSVPREGAGYGYTF
TGCAGCGTTCCTCGCGAGGGGGCCGGCTATGGCTACACCTTC
>TRBD2|14|TRBV10-2|TRBJ2-1|NA
CASSPSGGYNEQFF
TGCGCCAGCAGTCCCAGCGGGGGCTACAATGAGCAGTTCTTC
>NA|16|TRBV20-1|TRBJ1-1|once
CSASPSGTLFGGPAFF
TGCAGTGCTAGTCCCTCCGGGACTCTTTTTGGAGGTCCAGCTTTCTTT
>TRBD2|13|TRBV3-1/TRBV3-2|TRBJ2-1|NA
CASSQGTSGGKFF
TGTGCCAGCAGCCAAGGGACTAGCGGGGGGAAGTTCTTC
>NA|16|TRBV11-3|TRBJ2-2|NA
CASSLPTGVRTGELFF
TGTGCCAGCAGCTTACCGACCGGGGTCCGAACCGGGGAGCTGTTTTTT
>NA|14|TRBV12-5|TRBJ1-1|few
CASGLVLGGGEAFF
TGTGCTAGTGGTTTGGTACTCGGGGGGGGAGAAGCTTTCTTT
>TRBD2|17|TRBV7-2|TRBJ2-5|NA
CASSPPARTSGQETQYF
TGTGCCAGCAGCCCCCCCGCGCGGACTAGCGGACAAGAGACCCAGTACTTC
>NA|14|TRBV7-3|TRBJ2-3|NA
CASVATYSTDTQYF
TGTGCCAGCGTAGCGACGTATAGCACAGATACGCAGTATTTT
>NA|13|TRBV5-6|TRBJ1-4|few
CASSSRPNEKLFF
TGTGCCAGCAGCAGCCGCCCCAATGAAAAACTGTTTTTT
>NA|15|TRBV6-1|TRBJ1-5|NA
CASSESGLSNQPQHF
TGTGCCAGCAGTGAGTCAGGGTTGAGCAATCAGCCCCAGCATTTT
>NA|15|TRBV6-1|TRBJ1-3|NA
CASSEAGFSGNTIYF
TGTGCCAGCAGTGAGGCAGGTTTCTCTGGAAACACCATATATTTT